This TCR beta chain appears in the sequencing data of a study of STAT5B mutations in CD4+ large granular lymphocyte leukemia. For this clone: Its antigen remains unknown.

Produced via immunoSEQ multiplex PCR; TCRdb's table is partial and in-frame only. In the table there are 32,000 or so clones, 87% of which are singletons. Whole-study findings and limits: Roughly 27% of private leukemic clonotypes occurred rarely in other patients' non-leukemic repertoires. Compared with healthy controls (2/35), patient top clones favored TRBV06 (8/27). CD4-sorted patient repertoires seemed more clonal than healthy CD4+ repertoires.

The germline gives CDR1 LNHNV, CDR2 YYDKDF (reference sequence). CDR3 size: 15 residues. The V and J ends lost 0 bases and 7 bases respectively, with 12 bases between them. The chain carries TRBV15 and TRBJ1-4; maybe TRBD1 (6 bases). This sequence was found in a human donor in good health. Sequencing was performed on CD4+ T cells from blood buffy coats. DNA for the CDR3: TGTGCCACCAGCAGAGACCAGGGGCAAAGTGAAAAACTGTTTTTT. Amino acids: CATSRDQGQSEKLFF.